This T cell receptor (beta chain) was sequenced during a study of cytomegalovirus exposure and HLA in healthy donors. Study conclusions and caveats: A prior analysis recorded that most TCR beta V segments were productive about 90% or about 30% of the time.

As to this clone: No antigen is known for it.

The PCR ran on 60 Vbeta and 13 Jbeta primers. Method: immunoSEQ multiplex PCR; TCRdb's copy keeps in-frame clones and lacks some. This sample has some 170,000 clones, with about four fifths found just once. CDR3 size: 15 residues. Germline V gene data show CDR1 as SEHNR and CDR2 as FQNEAQ (reference sequence). V lost 8 bases and J lost 3; bases outside the gene matches: 9. This chain connects TRBV7-9 to TRBJ2-1; 8 nucleotides line up with TRBD2. Material: PBMCs. The sequence was obtained from a woman aged 18-29 years in good health and CMV-seropositive. The CDR3 coding sequence is TGTGCCAGCGCTCGGGGGACTAGTAACTACAATGAGCAGTTCTTC. As protein: CASARGTSNYNEQFF.